The present entry profiles one T cell receptor beta chain with its context. The antigen is undetermined. TCRdb keeps only in-frame clones here, not all; method: immunoSEQ multiplex PCR. This table holds fewer than 3,000 clones, around two fifths found once. Trimming removed 7 bases from V and 4 bases from J; junction bases left unmatched: 7. Per germline, CDR1 MGHDK and CDR2 SYGVNS. The CDR3 extends over 14 amino acids. Patients who provided the archived tumor blocks had not received neoadjuvant therapy before surgery. These data belong to a study of CXCR4 blockade with PD-1 therapy in pancreatic cancer. Overall study findings and caveats: Only TCRbeta chains were sequenced here. Convergent selection by common tumor antigens was suggested by nucleotide rearrangement counts.

Sequences were obtained from tumor tissue. V and J are TRBV25-1 and TRBJ2-3; 8 bases agree with TRBD1. This clonotype was sampled from a human donor with pancreatic ductal adenocarcinoma. In DNA form, the CDR3 reads TGTGCCAGCACCCCCGGGACAGGTTCAGATACGCAGTATTTT. The encoded protein is CASTPGTGSDTQYF.